The clone carrying this T cell receptor (beta chain) was observed once. Primers for the PCR totalled 60 Vbeta and 13 Jbeta. Profiling relied on immunoSEQ multiplex PCR, and the TCRdb table lists in-frame clones only, not all of them. The table lists some 180,000 clones, roughly four fifths of them singletons, with about 2.7% in the top ten. These data come from a study of cytomegalovirus exposure and HLA in healthy donors. The sequenced sample consisted of PBMCs. The TCR comes from a male donor in good health and CMV-seronegative.

The CDR3 loop reads CASSAQGPGSYEQYF. For the CDR3, the DNA is TGTGCCAGTAGTGCCCAGGGCCCCGGCTCCTACGAGCAGTACTTC. The J gene is TRBJ2-7, the V gene TRBV19; the D gene is possibly TRBD1 (5 bases). Germline assignment: CDR1 LNHDA and CDR2 SQIVND (reference sequence). The CDR3 spans 15 residues. The V and J ends lost 5 bases and 0 bases respectively, with 14 bases between them.